The 21 T cell receptor beta chains presented below share a single source sample, sequenced in a study of cytomegalovirus exposure and HLA in healthy donors (dated by TCRdb to about 2017). The protocol used for the library was the immunoSEQ multiplex PCR assay. For the multiplex PCR, a mixture combining 60 forward primers for TCR Vbeta segments and 13 reverse primers for TCR Jbeta segments was used. TCRdb mirrors the immuneACCESS table, restricted to in-frame sequences. Some clones are absent from its copies; in checked studies, under half trace to an unresolved V gene, and the reason for the others is unknown. Present in this sample are 150,000 to 200,000 clones, 76% of which were seen just once. The ten largest account for 1.5% to 2% of the sample. Material: PBMCs. The receptors were sampled from a man aged 18 to 30 in good health and CMV-seronegative.

The V gene is TRBV6-5, the J gene TRBJ1-1; D gene ambiguous. V lost 3 bases and J lost 3, with 11 bases in between. This CDR3 comprises 14 residues. Germline-derived CDR1 and CDR2 are MNHEY and SVGAGI. The CDR3 reads CASSYRGRDTEAFF. The CDR3 DNA reads TGTGCCAGCAGTTATAGAGGGCGGGACACTGAAGCTTTCTTT.

This sequence joins TRBV11-2 and TRBJ2-7, with 7 bases aligning to TRBD2. CDR3 length: 15 residues. Germline CDR1 SGHAT, CDR2 FQNNGV. Germline trimming cut 0 bases from V and 2 bases from J; bases unmatched to any gene: 4. CDR3 protein: CASSLEVAGAYEQYF. The CDR3 DNA sequence: TGTGCCAGCAGCTTAGAGGTGGCGGGAGCCTACGAGCAGTACTTC. The complete variable domain, with remaining parts taken from reference TRBV11-2 and TRBJ2-7, reads EAGVAQSPRYKIIEKRQSVAFWCNPISGHATLYWYQQILGQGPKLLIQFQNNGVVDDSQLPKDRFSAERLKGVDSTLKIQPAKLEDSAVYLCASSLEVAGAYEQYFGPGTRLTVT.

The chain couples TRBV7-9 to TRBJ2-3, with 7 bases matching TRBD2. Germline values: CDR1 SEHNR, CDR2 FQNEAQ (reference sequence). V was pared by 5 bases and J by 0 bases, with 17 bases of the junction left unmatched. CDR3 length: 19 amino acids. The CDR3 DNA reads TGTGCCAGCAGCCCGCCAAGGGGCGGGGGTTCCCATAGCACAGATACGCAGTATTTT. Amino acid sequence: CASSPPRGGGSHSTDTQYF.

CDR3 loop: CASRGFEGGQYF. In DNA form, the CDR3 reads TGCGCCAGCAGGGGGTTTGAGGGCGGGCAGTATTTT. The V and J genes are TRBV10-1 and TRBJ2-3; TRBD2 might be the D (5 bases). CDR1 WNHNN and CDR2 SYGVQD come from the germline V gene (reference sequence). With 6 bases removed from V and 11 bases from J, the gap between germline ends came to 15 bases. The CDR3 extends over 12 amino acids.

The CDR3, as DNA: TGTGCCAGCAGCCAAGTCCGAGCGGGGGGCTACACCTTC. Translated, it gives CASSQVRAGGYTF. V gene TRBV14 combines with J gene TRBJ1-2; D gene uncertain. CDR3 length equals 13 residues. V was trimmed by 1 base and J by 8 bases, leaving 11 bases between them. Germline V gene data show CDR1 as SGHDN and CDR2 as FVKESK.

This clone appeared a few times. The J gene is TRBJ2-3, the V gene TRBV5-6, with TRBD2 identical over 12 bases. CDR3 length equals 17 residues. Germline CDR1 reads SGHDT; CDR2 reads YYEEEE. V dropped 0 bases and J dropped 2; count of bases not matched to a gene: 4. CDR3 nucleotides: TGTGCCAGCAGCTTGGGACTAGCGGGAGTCCACACAGATACGCAGTATTTT. This sequence encodes CASSLGLAGVHTDTQYF. Supplemented by reference TRBV5-6 and TRBJ2-3, the full variable domain reads DAGVTQSPTHLIKTRGQQVTLRCSPKSGHDTVSWYQQALGQGPQFIFQYYEEEERQRGNFPDRFSGHQFPNYSSELNVNALLLGDSALYLCASSLGLAGVHTDTQYFGPGTRLTVL.

The chain links TRBV28 to TRBJ2-7; D call uncertain. Germline values: CDR1 MDHEN, CDR2 SYDVKM. This CDR3 spans 14 amino acids. The V end was cut by 6 bases, the J end by 2 bases, with 14 bases between. CDR3 loop: CASSFDIVAYEQYF. The CDR3 DNA follows: TGTGCCAGCAGCTTCGACATAGTAGCCTACGAGCAGTACTTC.

The chain uses TRBV4-1 and TRBJ1-1; 7 bases are a match to TRBD1. The V segment lost 3 bases and the J segment 4 bases; nucleotides outside the gene matches: 5. The CDR3 runs to 14 residues. Looked up from germline, CDR1 is MGHRA and CDR2 is YSYEKL. The DNA for the CDR3 is TGCGCCAGCAGCCAGCGGCCAGGGGGCACTGAAGCTTTCTTT. As protein: CASSQRPGGTEAFF.

This chain joins TRBV30 and TRBJ1-1; no definite D call. V lost 1 base, J lost 1 base, and 4 bases lay in between. Per germline, CDR1 GTSNPN and CDR2 SVGIG (reference sequence). The CDR3 sequence is 12 residues long. The CDR3 sequence: CAWSGANTEAFF. The CDR3 region has the DNA TGTGCCTGGAGTGGAGCGAACACTGAAGCTTTCTTT.

The chain links TRBV28 to TRBJ1-1; tentative D call: TRBD1 (5 bases). From germline, CDR1 is MDHEN and CDR2 SYDVKM. This CDR3 contains 15 residues. Trimming cost V 8 bases and J 1 base, with 17 bases left between them. The CDR3 reads CASLVGGGWNTEAFF. The DNA of the CDR3 is TGTGCCAGCTTAGTTGGCGGGGGGTGGAACACTGAAGCTTTCTTT.

This clone was seen only a few times. J is TRBJ1-2 and V is TRBV6-1; D may be TRBD1 (6 bases). CDR1 and CDR2 (germline): MNHNS, SASEGT. The germline V and J ends were trimmed by 2 bases and 4 bases, with 14 bases remaining between them. The CDR3 has 15 amino acids. DNA for the CDR3: TGTGCCAGCAGTGAATACCCCGGACAGCCCTATGGCTACACCTTC. It encodes CASSEYPGQPYGYTF.

The V gene is TRBV9, the J gene TRBJ2-5; possibly TRBD1 for D (5 bases). Trimming took off 0 bases at V and 1 base at J, with 7 bases between the two ends. CDR1 is SGDLS and CDR2 is YYNGEE in the germline V gene. The CDR3 has 14 residues. The CDR3 reads CASSVVTVQETQYF. The CDR3 region has the DNA TGTGCCAGCAGCGTAGTGACAGTCCAAGAGACCCAGTACTTC. The full variable domain, in which reference TRBV9 and TRBJ2-5 provide the parts outside the CDR3, is DSGVTQTPKHLITATGQRVTLRCSPRSGDLSVYWYQQSLDQGLQFLIQYYNGEERAKGNILERFSAQQFPDLHSELNLSSLELGDSALYFCASSVVTVQETQYFGPGTRLLVL.

This sequence joins TRBV28 and TRBJ1-5; 7 bases agree with TRBD1. Germline-derived CDR1 and CDR2 are MDHEN and SYDVKM. This CDR3 contains 15 residues. The ends lost 6 bases at V and 0 bases at J; junction bases unmatched: 5. CDR3 in amino acids: CASRVTGVSNQPQHF. The CDR3 bases are TGTGCCAGCAGGGTAACAGGGGTTAGCAATCAGCCCCAGCATTTT.

The chain links TRBV7-2 to TRBJ2-7, with 10 bases fitting TRBD1. Per germline, CDR1 SGHTA and CDR2 FQGNSA. The ends lost 8 bases at V and 3 bases at J; junction bases unmatched: 4. This CDR3 is built from 13 residues. The CDR3 DNA reads as TGTGCCAGCGGCGACAGGGGGCTCTACGAGCAGTACTTC. This sequence encodes CASGDRGLYEQYF. Full variable domain (outside the CDR3, taken from reference TRBV7-2 and TRBJ2-7): GAGVSQSPSNKVTEKGKDVELRCDPISGHTALYWYRQSLGQGLEFLIYFQGNSAPDKSGLPSDRFSAERTGGSVSTLTIQRTQQEDSAVYLCASGDRGLYEQYFGPGTRLTVT.

This chain links TRBV6-1 with TRBJ2-1; 8 bases agree with TRBD1. This CDR3 comprises 15 residues. Germline V gene sequence: CDR1 MNHNS, CDR2 SASEGT. Unmatched junction bases numbered 13, after V lost 6 bases and J lost 9 bases. CDR3 in DNA: TGTGCCAGCAGGGAGACAGGGGTTGAAGGGAGTGAGCAGTTCTTC. Protein: CASRETGVEGSEQFF.

The chain is built from TRBV5-6 and TRBJ1-1, with D tentatively TRBD1 (6 bases). Trimming pared 4 bases from V and 5 bases from J, leaving 24 bases between. The CDR3 has 17 amino acids. Germline V gene lookup returns CDR1 SGHDT and CDR2 YYEEEE. CDR3 sequence (DNA): TGTGCCAGCAGCCCACTCCCGGAACAGGGTTCTTGGACTGAAGCTTTCTTT. Translation: CASSPLPEQGSWTEAFF.

This rearrangement joins TRBV28 to TRBJ2-7; 9 bases line up with TRBD1. This CDR3 has 15 residues. The V segment lost 2 bases and the J segment 2 bases; nucleotides outside the gene matches: 4. Germline CDR1 reads MDHEN; CDR2 reads SYDVKM. The CDR3 loop is CASSLTGGVAYEQYF. Here the CDR3 DNA reads TGTGCCAGCAGTTTAACAGGGGGCGTCGCCTACGAGCAGTACTTC.

This rearrangement joins TRBV30 to TRBJ1-2, with D hard to call. Germline-derived CDR1 and CDR2 are GTSNPN and SVGIG (reference sequence). V dropped 3 bases and J dropped 8 bases, with 16 bases sitting between them. CDR3 length equals 13 residues. CDR3 bases: TGTGCCTGGAGCCCGACCGGTGACTCCGGCTACACCTTC. Translating it yields CAWSPTGDSGYTF.

The chain links TRBV5-1 to TRBJ1-1, with unresolved D. The V gene lost 4 bases and the J gene lost 1 base, with 14 bases spanning the gap. This CDR3 is 15 amino acids long. CDR1 is SGHRS, CDR2 YFSETQ, per germline. The CDR3 reads CASSPTGFQNTEAFF. The CDR3, as DNA: TGCGCCAGCAGCCCGACTGGATTCCAGAACACTGAAGCTTTCTTT.

This chain joins TRBV28 and TRBJ2-3; D unclear. Deletions cut 3 bases from V and 8 bases from J, with 9 bases between. Per the germline V gene, CDR1 is MDHEN and CDR2 is SYDVKM. There are 12 residues in the CDR3. CDR3 sequence reads: CASSFAEVTQYF. CDR3 DNA: TGTGCCAGCAGTTTCGCCGAGGTTACGCAGTATTTT.

The chain employs TRBV27 and TRBJ1-2; D gene uncertain. The germline V and J ends were trimmed by 3 bases and 7 bases, with 15 bases remaining between them. The CDR3 is made up of 14 amino acids. Germline V gives CDR1 MNHEY, CDR2 SMNVEV (reference sequence). The CDR3 region is CASSFAGTGGGYTF. The CDR3, as DNA: TGTGCCAGCAGTTTTGCGGGCACGGGAGGTGGCTACACCTTC.